This T cell receptor (beta chain) was sequenced during a study of blood T cell repertoires in COVID-19. Study at large: COVID-19 samples collected from the United States, Italy and Spain covered acute and convalescent phases. The cDNA or gDNA used as material had been derived from T cells, B-cell-depleted T cells, or PBMCs.

This CDR3 region has 15 residues. The V gene end was trimmed by 4 bases and the J gene end by 1 base; junction bases not matched to a gene: 6. The germline V gene encodes CDR1 MDHEN and CDR2 SYDVKM. In the original processing: Using reference gene primer amplification, nucleated cell counts were estimated. Profiling relied on immunoSEQ multiplex PCR, and the TCRdb table lists in-frame clones only, not all of them. That table is the source of V, J and clone size, and D and trimming were worked out from the DNA. The sample includes hundreds of thousands of clones, 83% of them seen just once. The TCR was taken from a woman in her thirties or forties with active or convalescent COVID-19. The specimen was peripheral blood. J is TRBJ1-2 and V is TRBV28; 7 bases fit TRBD1. In nucleotides, the CDR3 is TGTGCCAGCAGTTCGGGGGACAGTTTTAACTATGGCTACACCTTC. Its translation is CASSSGDSFNYGYTF.